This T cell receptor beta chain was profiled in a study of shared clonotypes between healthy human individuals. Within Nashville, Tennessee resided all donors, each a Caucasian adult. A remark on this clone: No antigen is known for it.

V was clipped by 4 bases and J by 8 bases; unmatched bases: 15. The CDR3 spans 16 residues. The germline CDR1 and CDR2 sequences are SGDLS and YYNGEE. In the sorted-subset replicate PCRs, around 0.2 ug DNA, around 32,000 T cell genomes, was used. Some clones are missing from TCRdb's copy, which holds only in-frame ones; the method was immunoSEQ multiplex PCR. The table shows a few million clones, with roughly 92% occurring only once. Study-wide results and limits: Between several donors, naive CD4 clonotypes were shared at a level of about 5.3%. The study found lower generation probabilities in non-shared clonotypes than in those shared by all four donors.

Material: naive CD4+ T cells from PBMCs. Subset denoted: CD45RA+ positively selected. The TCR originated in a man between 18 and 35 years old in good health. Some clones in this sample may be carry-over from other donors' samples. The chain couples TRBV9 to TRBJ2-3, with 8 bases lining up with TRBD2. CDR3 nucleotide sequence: TGTGCCAGCAGCCCTAGCGGACTAGCAGCAATAGGTACGCAGTATTTT. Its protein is CASSPSGLAAIGTQYF. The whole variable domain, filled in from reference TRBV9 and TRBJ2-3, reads DSGVTQTPKHLITATGQRVTLRCSPRSGDLSVYWYQQSLDQGLQFLIQYYNGEERAKGNILERFSAQQFPDLHSELNLSSLELGDSALYFCASSPSGLAAIGTQYFGPGTRLTVL.